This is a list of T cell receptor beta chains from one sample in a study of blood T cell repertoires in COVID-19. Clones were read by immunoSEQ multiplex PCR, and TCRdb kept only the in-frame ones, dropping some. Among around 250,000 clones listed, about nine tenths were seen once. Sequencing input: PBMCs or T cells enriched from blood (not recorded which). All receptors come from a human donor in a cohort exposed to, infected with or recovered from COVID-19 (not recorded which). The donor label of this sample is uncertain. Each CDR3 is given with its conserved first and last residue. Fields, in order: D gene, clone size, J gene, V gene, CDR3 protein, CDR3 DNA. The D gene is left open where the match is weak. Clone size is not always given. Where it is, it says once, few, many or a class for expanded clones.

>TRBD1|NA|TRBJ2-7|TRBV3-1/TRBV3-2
CASSQLDRHEQYF
TGTGCCAGCAGCCAATTGGACAGGCACGAGCAGTACTTC
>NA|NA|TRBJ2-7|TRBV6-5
CASSYSTGDNEQYF
TGTGCCAGCAGTTACTCGACCGGGGACAACGAGCAGTACTTC
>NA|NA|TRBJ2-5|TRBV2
CASKYAEETQYF
TGTGCCAGCAAGTACGCGGAAGAGACCCAGTACTTC
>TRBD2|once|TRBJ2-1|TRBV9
CASSVASRRGVYNEQFF
TGTGCCAGCAGCGTAGCCTCCAGGCGGGGGGTTTACAATGAGCAGTTCTTC
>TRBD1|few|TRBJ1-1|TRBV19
CARPTGGETEAFF
TGTGCCAGGCCGACAGGGGGCGAGACTGAAGCTTTCTTT
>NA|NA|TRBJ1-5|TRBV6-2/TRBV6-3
CASSYEPYSNQPQHF
TGTGCCAGCAGTTACGAGCCGTATAGCAATCAGCCCCAGCATTTT
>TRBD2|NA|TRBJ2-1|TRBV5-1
CASSLPGGQGLQGTNEQFF
TGCGCCAGCAGCCTCCCGGGGGGGCAGGGGTTACAGGGTACCAATGAGCAGTTCTTC
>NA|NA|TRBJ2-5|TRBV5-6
CASSLAGDQETQYF
TGTGCCAGCAGCTTAGCCGGGGATCAAGAGACCCAGTACTTC
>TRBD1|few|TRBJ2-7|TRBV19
CASSAQGDEQYF
TGTGCCAGTAGTGCCCAGGGGGACGAGCAGTACTTC
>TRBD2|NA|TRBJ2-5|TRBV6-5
CASRKSGGSETQYF
TGTGCCAGCAGAAAGAGCGGGGGGTCAGAGACCCAGTACTTC
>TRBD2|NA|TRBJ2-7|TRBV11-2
CASSLGPSGSRYEQYF
TGTGCCAGCAGCTTAGGCCCTAGCGGGAGTCGCTACGAGCAGTACTTC
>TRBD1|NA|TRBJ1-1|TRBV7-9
CASSLAGTGFMNTEAFF
TGTGCCAGCAGCTTAGCCGGGACAGGGTTTATGAACACTGAAGCTTTCTTT
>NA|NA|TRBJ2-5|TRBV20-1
CSARVGETQYF
TGCAGTGCTAGGGTCGGGGAGACCCAGTACTTC
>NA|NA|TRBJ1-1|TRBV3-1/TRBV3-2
CASSQDGGQVFF
TGTGCCAGCAGCCAAGATGGGGGCCAAGTTTTCTTT
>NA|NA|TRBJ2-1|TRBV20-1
CSARTIYEQFF
TGCAGTGCTAGGACTATCTATGAGCAGTTCTTC
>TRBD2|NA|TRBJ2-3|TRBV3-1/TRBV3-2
CASSLRGGATDTQYF
TGTGCCAGCAGCCTGCGGGGGGGGGCTACAGATACGCAGTATTTT
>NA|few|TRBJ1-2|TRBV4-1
CASSQPAKGDGYTF
TGCGCCAGCAGCCAACCGGCGAAGGGGGATGGCTACACCTTC
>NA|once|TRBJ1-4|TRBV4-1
CASSGQTGFDEKLFF
TGCGCCAGCAGCGGACAGACAGGTTTTGATGAAAAACTGTTTTTT
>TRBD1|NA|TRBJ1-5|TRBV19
CASSIDRGNQPQHF
TGTGCCAGTAGTATCGACAGGGGCAATCAGCCCCAGCATTTT
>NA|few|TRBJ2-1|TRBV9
CASSVGGDSSYNEQFF
TGTGCCAGCAGCGTAGGGGGGGACAGCTCCTACAATGAGCAGTTCTTC
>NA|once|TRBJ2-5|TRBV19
CASSITGTPQETQYF
TGTGCCAGTAGTATAACCGGGACACCCCAAGAGACCCAGTACTTC
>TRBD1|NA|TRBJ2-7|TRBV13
CASSLGGQGLYEQYF
TGTGCCAGCAGCTTAGGGGGACAGGGGCTCTACGAGCAGTACTTC
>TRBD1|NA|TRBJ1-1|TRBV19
CASSNLGQGGTEAFF
TGTGCCAGTAGCAACCTCGGACAGGGAGGGACTGAAGCTTTCTTT
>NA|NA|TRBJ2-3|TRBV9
CASTQGRGPDPQYF
TGTGCCAGCACCCAGGGCAGGGGTCCCGATCCGCAGTATTTT
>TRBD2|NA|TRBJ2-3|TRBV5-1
CASSLAVDSGYTDTQYF
TGCGCCAGCAGCTTGGCCGTGGATAGCGGGTACACAGATACGCAGTATTTT
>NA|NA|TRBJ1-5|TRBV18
CASSPGRGGNQPQHF
TGTGCCAGCTCACCCGGGAGGGGAGGCAATCAGCCCCAGCATTTT
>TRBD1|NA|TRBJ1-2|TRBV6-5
CASRWTGGLYGYTF
TGTGCCAGCAGGTGGACAGGGGGCCTCTATGGCTACACCTTC
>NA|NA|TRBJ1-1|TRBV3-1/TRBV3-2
CASSHLRSGYTEAFF
TGTGCCAGCAGCCATCTACGAAGCGGCTACACTGAAGCTTTCTTT
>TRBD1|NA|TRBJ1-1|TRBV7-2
CASGDRYRTEAFF
TGTGCCAGCGGGGACAGGTATAGGACTGAAGCTTTCTTT
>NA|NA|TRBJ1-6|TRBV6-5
CASSSRSSYNSPLHF
TGTGCCAGCAGTTCGAGGAGCTCCTATAATTCACCCCTCCACTTT
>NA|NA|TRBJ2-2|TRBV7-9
CASSLVGAGELFF
TGTGCCAGCAGCCTCGTAGGAGCCGGGGAGCTGTTTTTT
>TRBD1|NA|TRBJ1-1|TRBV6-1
CASSGIYRGPNTEAFF
TGTGCCAGCAGTGGAATCTACAGGGGCCCTAACACTGAAGCTTTCTTT
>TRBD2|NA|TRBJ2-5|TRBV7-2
CASSLNGGREETQYF
TGTGCCAGCAGCCTAAATGGTGGGCGGGAGGAGACCCAGTACTTC